This TCR beta chain was profiled in a study of T cells in narcolepsy. Study context: Donors had narcolepsy type 1 or type 2, or were healthy controls.

Points on this clone: Antigen specificity is unknown.

TCRdb's table, derived via immunoSEQ multiplex PCR, lists solely in-frame clones and lacks some. Of around 18,000 clones in the sample, 85% to 90% were seen once. General study points: Some memory CD4+ repertoires had no autoreactive clone sequences. Reportedly, autoreactive clonotypes were serially detected in patients' blood but not controls'. Same-patient CSF and blood CD4+ T cell clonotypes included HCRT-specific and TRIB2-specific autoreactive ones.

Sequencing was performed on memory (CD45RA-) CD4+ T cells from blood. This receptor was taken from a human donor in good health.

CDR3 DNA: TGCGCCAGCAGTGTAAGTCGTGACACAGATACGCAGTATTTT. Translating it yields CASSVSRDTDTQYF. The chain uses TRBV10-2 and TRBJ2-3; D is unclear. CDR3 length: 14 residues. Germline lookup yields CDR1 WSHSY and CDR2 SAAADI. Trimming took 4 bases from V and 2 from J, leaving 10 bases between them.